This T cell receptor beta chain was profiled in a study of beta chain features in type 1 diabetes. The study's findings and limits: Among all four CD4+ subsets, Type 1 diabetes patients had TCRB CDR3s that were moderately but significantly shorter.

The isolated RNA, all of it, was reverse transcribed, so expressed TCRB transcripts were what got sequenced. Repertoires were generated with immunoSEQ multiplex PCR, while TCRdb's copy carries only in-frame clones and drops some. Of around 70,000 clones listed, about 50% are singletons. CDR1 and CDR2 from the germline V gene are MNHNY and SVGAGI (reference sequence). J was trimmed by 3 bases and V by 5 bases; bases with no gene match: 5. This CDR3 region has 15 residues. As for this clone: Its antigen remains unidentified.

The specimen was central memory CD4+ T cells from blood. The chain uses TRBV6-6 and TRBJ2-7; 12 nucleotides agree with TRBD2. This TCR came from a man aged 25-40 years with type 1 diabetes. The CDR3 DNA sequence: TGTGCCAGCAGTCCGCGGACTAGCGGGAACTACGAGCAGTACTTC. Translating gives CASSPRTSGNYEQYF.